The rows below give T cell receptor beta chains drawn from one sample of a study of CD4 T cells in relation to SARS-CoV-2 and coronaviruses. Clones were sequenced by immunoSEQ multiplex PCR, and TCRdb holds only the in-frame ones, with some missing. The data contain about 12,000 clones, roughly 71% of them singletons. No antigen has been assigned to these receptors. Material: CD4+ T cells from PBMCs, cultured in vitro. The origin of the receptors is a human donor in good health. CDR3s include the opening cysteine and the closing phenylalanine or tryptophan. D genes are given only for firm matches. Clone size is stated in some rows and not others, as once, few, many or a class when expanded.

j_call clone_size v_call d_call cdr3_aa cdr3_nt
TRBJ2-7 once TRBV10-3 TRBD2 CAIRGGTESYEQYF TGTGCCATCAGGGGAGGGACGGAGTCCTACGAGCAGTACTTC
TRBJ2-5 few TRBV5-6 NA CASTGRRVFETQYF TGTGCCAGCACCGGTCGAAGGGTTTTTGAGACCCAGTACTTC
TRBJ1-5 NA TRBV19 NA CASSMESGSNQPQHF TGTGCCAGTAGTATGGAGAGTGGTAGCAATCAGCCCCAGCATTTT
TRBJ2-3 few TRBV7-3 NA CASSLWAGDTDTQYF TGTGCCAGCAGCTTATGGGCCGGGGACACAGATACGCAGTATTTT
TRBJ1-2 NA TRBV13 TRBD1 CASSFGGTVMLANYGYTF TGTGCCAGCAGCTTTGGAGGGACAGTCATGCTAGCTAACTATGGCTACACCTTC
TRBJ2-5 NA TRBV6-6 NA CASRPGTASSETQYF TGTGCCAGCAGACCCGGGACGGCCTCCTCAGAGACCCAGTACTTC
TRBJ2-2 NA TRBV2 NA CASILGRTNTGELFF TGTGCCAGCATCCTCGGACGGACGAACACCGGGGAGCTGTTTTTT
TRBJ1-1 few TRBV14 NA CASSQDWGSTEAFF TGTGCCAGCAGCCAAGATTGGGGGAGCACTGAAGCTTTCTTT
TRBJ1-2 few TRBV7-8 NA CASSSGPRSGYTF TGTGCCAGCAGCTCAGGACCCCGAAGTGGCTACACCTTC
TRBJ2-1 NA TRBV3-1/TRBV3-2 NA CASSPGLRREQFF TGTGCCAGCAGCCCGGGACTCCGGCGGGAGCAGTTCTTC
TRBJ1-1 few TRBV7-9 NA CASSPVEGFNTEAFF TGTGCCAGCAGCCCAGTCGAGGGTTTTAACACTGAAGCTTTCTTT
TRBJ2-7 large TRBV7-9 TRBD2 CASSSIAGIWGEQYF TGTGCCAGCAGCTCAATAGCGGGCATATGGGGCGAGCAGTACTTC
TRBJ2-5 NA TRBV7-2 NA CASSITEGTQYF TGTGCCAGCAGCATAACTGAGGGGACCCAGTACTTC
TRBJ2-3 once TRBV6-5 TRBD2 CASSAPAGEPDTQYF TGTGCCAGCAGCGCCCCAGCGGGAGAACCAGATACGCAGTATTTT
TRBJ1-1 NA TRBV6-6 TRBD1 CASSYQVAGGTEAFF TGTGCCAGCAGTTACCAAGTGGCAGGGGGTACTGAAGCTTTCTTT
TRBJ2-7 few TRBV11-3 TRBD2 CASSPWGRAITYEQYF TGTGCCAGCAGCCCTTGGGGGAGGGCCATTACCTACGAGCAGTACTTC
TRBJ2-1 NA TRBV5-4 NA CASSLSLADIDEQFF TGTGCCAGCAGCTTATCCCTAGCAGATATCGATGAGCAGTTCTTC
TRBJ2-1 large TRBV6-4 TRBD2 CASSSSGRTNEQFF TGTGCCAGCAGTTCAAGCGGGAGGACAAATGAGCAGTTCTTC
TRBJ1-2 NA TRBV5-6 NA CASSLGLGGGYGYTF TGTGCCAGCAGCTTAGGCCTCGGGGGCGGATATGGCTACACCTTC
TRBJ1-2 once TRBV20-1 NA CSASLILGQKGYGGYTF TGCAGTGCTAGTCTGATTCTGGGTCAAAAAGGGTACGGTGGCTACACCTTC
TRBJ1-2 NA TRBV3-1/TRBV3-2 NA CASRGQYYGYTF TGTGCCAGCCGTGGACAGTACTATGGCTACACCTTC
TRBJ2-5 NA TRBV3-1/TRBV3-2 NA CASSQIQTQYF TGTGCCAGCAGCCAAATTCAGACCCAGTACTTC
TRBJ1-6 NA TRBV25-1 NA CASSGETGLSSYNSPLHF TGTGCCAGCAGTGGGGAAACAGGGTTGAGCTCCTATAATTCACCCCTCCACTTT
TRBJ2-7 NA TRBV19 TRBD1 CASSASGTGISYEQYF TGTGCCAGTAGTGCCTCCGGGACAGGGATCTCCTACGAGCAGTACTTC
TRBJ1-3 NA TRBV12-3/TRBV12-4 NA CASSLDLKNTIYF TGTGCCAGCAGTCTGGACCTTAAAAACACCATATATTTT
TRBJ1-5 few TRBV2 NA CASSEGGQPQHF TGTGCCAGCAGTGAAGGGGGACAGCCCCAGCATTTT
TRBJ2-1 NA TRBV11-3 NA CASSLNRVGSETTNEQFF TGTGCCAGCAGCTTAAATAGGGTTGGTAGCGAGACCACCAATGAGCAGTTCTTC
TRBJ1-2 NA TRBV5-1 TRBD1 CASRPSPGQGARSGGYTF TGCGCCAGCAGGCCGTCACCGGGACAGGGGGCGCGATCCGGTGGCTACACCTTC
TRBJ1-5 NA TRBV9 NA CASSLGPGKSNQPQHF TGTGCCAGCAGCCTGGGCCCAGGGAAGAGCAATCAGCCCCAGCATTTT
TRBJ2-5 NA TRBV25-1 TRBD2 CASSASGSSQETQYF TGTGCCAGCAGTGCCAGCGGGAGCTCCCAAGAGACCCAGTACTTC
TRBJ1-5 NA TRBV27 TRBD1 CASMRQGAYNQPQHF TGTGCCAGCATGCGGCAGGGGGCTTACAATCAGCCCCAGCATTTT
TRBJ2-1 NA TRBV6-5 NA CASSYGVTSPDEQFF TGTGCCAGCAGTTACGGGGTAACTAGTCCCGATGAGCAGTTCTTC
TRBJ1-4 few TRBV5-1 NA CASSFSRGAGEKLFF TGCGCCAGCAGCTTCTCGAGGGGGGCGGGAGAAAAACTGTTTTTT
TRBJ2-1 NA TRBV5-4 TRBD2 CASSLALAGGNEQFF TGTGCCAGCAGCTTGGCGCTAGCGGGAGGGAATGAGCAGTTCTTC
TRBJ1-2 NA TRBV11-2 NA CASSVYPVSAYGYTF TGTGCCAGCAGCGTATACCCGGTCTCGGCATATGGCTACACCTTC
TRBJ2-1 NA TRBV5-1 NA CASSLDAGDNEQFF TGCGCCAGCAGCTTGGACGCAGGGGATAATGAGCAGTTCTTC
TRBJ2-2 few TRBV19 TRBD1 CASSTTGTGGFTGELFF TGTGCCAGTAGCACTACCGGGACAGGGGGCTTCACCGGGGAGCTGTTTTTT
TRBJ2-1 NA TRBV5-1 NA CASSYRDTNNEQFF TGCGCCAGCAGCTACCGGGACACAAACAATGAGCAGTTCTTC
TRBJ1-3 large TRBV7-8 NA CASSLAAGRLSGNTIYF TGTGCCAGCAGCTTAGCGGCGGGACGGCTCTCTGGAAACACCATATATTTT
TRBJ2-6 once TRBV5-6 NA CASSLAPSGANVLTF TGTGCCAGCAGCCTAGCACCCTCTGGGGCCAACGTCCTGACTTTC
TRBJ1-4 once TRBV7-9 TRBD1 CASSSRTGGEKLFF TGTGCCAGCAGCTCCCGGACAGGGGGGGAAAAACTGTTTTTT
TRBJ1-6 NA TRBV30 NA CAWRGGYSPLHF TGTGCCTGGCGAGGGGGGTACTCACCCCTCCACTTT
TRBJ2-2 once TRBV24-1 NA CATSDPEGVTNTGELFF TGTGCCACCAGTGATCCCGAAGGGGTAACGAACACCGGGGAGCTGTTTTTT
TRBJ2-2 NA TRBV6-5 NA CATNPRGYTGELFF TGTGCCACCAACCCCAGGGGATACACCGGGGAGCTGTTTTTT
TRBJ2-7 NA TRBV6-1 TRBD2 CASTPGGLAGVEQYF TGTGCCAGCACCCCTGGTGGGCTAGCGGGAGTCGAGCAGTACTTC
TRBJ2-7 once TRBV3-1/TRBV3-2 TRBD1 CASSQTRDRVNEQYF TGTGCCAGCAGCCAGACCCGGGACAGGGTCAACGAGCAGTACTTC
TRBJ1-1 NA TRBV29-1 NA CSVVSKLGNTEAFF TGCAGCGTTGTCTCCAAATTGGGGAACACTGAAGCTTTCTTT
TRBJ2-2 NA TRBV28 TRBD1 CASSRTGSFTGELFF TGTGCCAGCTCACGGACAGGGAGCTTCACCGGGGAGCTGTTTTTT
TRBJ1-3 NA TRBV4-1 NA CASSQGNSGNTIYF TGCGCCAGCAGCCAAGGCAACTCTGGAAACACCATATATTTT
TRBJ2-3 few TRBV20-1 TRBD2 CSAAGGSRTLF TGCAGTGCTGCTGGCGGGAGTCGAACTCTATTT
TRBJ1-1 NA TRBV3-1/TRBV3-2 TRBD1 CASRMGGGRTEAFF TGTGCCAGCAGAATGGGAGGGGGCCGTACTGAAGCTTTCTTT
TRBJ1-2 NA TRBV18 NA CASSPDRSSNYGYTF TGTGCCAGCTCACCCGACAGGTCCTCTAACTATGGCTACACCTTC
TRBJ2-5 few TRBV7-9 TRBD2 CASSLGTGGYQETQYF TGTGCCAGCAGCTTAGGGACGGGAGGGTACCAAGAGACCCAGTACTTC
TRBJ2-7 NA TRBV13 NA CASSLTAVGEKDYEQYF TGTGCCAGCAGCCTGACGGCCGTCGGGGAAAAGGACTACGAGCAGTACTTC
TRBJ2-1 NA TRBV2 NA CASSDRAGSYNEQFF TGTGCCAGCAGTGATAGGGCAGGGAGCTACAATGAGCAGTTCTTC
TRBJ2-5 NA TRBV24-1 TRBD2 CATKTSGEGETQYF TGTGCCACCAAAACTAGCGGGGAGGGAGAGACCCAGTACTTC
TRBJ1-1 NA TRBV5-5 NA CASRPTENTEAFF TGTGCCAGCAGGCCGACAGAGAACACTGAAGCTTTCTTT
TRBJ1-4 once TRBV5-1 NA CASSLDGVNEKLFF TGCGCCAGCAGCTTGGACGGGGTTAATGAAAAACTGTTTTTT
TRBJ1-5 few TRBV24-1 NA CATSDNQPGQPQHF TGTGCCACCAGTGATAACCAACCCGGACAGCCCCAGCATTTT